The source of this TCR beta chain is a study of shared clonotypes between healthy human individuals. The naive CD8 subset, CD45RO-negative cells positively selected for CCR7, excluded terminally differentiated effector memory CD45RA+ cells. TCRdb's table, derived via immunoSEQ multiplex PCR, lists solely in-frame clones and lacks some. The data hold fewer than 700,000 clones, with 85% to 95% observed a single time. Trimming removed 5 bases at V and 3 bases at J, with 16 bases between. The CDR3 sequence is 15 residues long. Germline values: CDR1 SNHLY, CDR2 FYNNEI. The chain links TRBV2 to TRBJ2-5, with D possibly TRBD2 on 6 matching bases. Sequencing input: naive CD8+ T cells sorted from blood. The clonotype originates from a woman in her twenties or thirties in good health. CDR3 in amino acids: CASSPHTLAEETQYF. The DNA for the CDR3 is TGTGCCAGCAGTCCACACACGTTAGCGGAAGAGACCCAGTACTTC.